Below, 2 T cell receptor beta chains from the same sample are listed, as sequenced in a study of OX40 agonist ivuxolimab in advanced cancers. Clones were sequenced by immunoSEQ multiplex PCR, and TCRdb holds only the in-frame ones, with some missing. This sample carries under 25,000 clones, approximately 84% of them seen once, and the ten largest clones take around 30%. The sample was CD4+ or CD8+ T cells sorted from blood, taken in a trial of the OX40 agonist ivuxolimab. The receptors were sampled from an adult with an advanced solid tumor such as melanoma, head and neck, liver or kidney cancer.

The rearrangement links TRBV5-1 to TRBJ2-1; 8 nucleotides match TRBD2. The V and J ends lost 6 bases and 0 bases, in that order; junction bases with no gene match: 5. Germline assignment: CDR1 SGHRS and CDR2 YFSETQ. The CDR3 extends over 15 amino acids. CDR3 region: CASTREGGSYNEQFF. The CDR3, as DNA: TGCGCCAGCACCCGGGAGGGGGGCTCCTACAATGAGCAGTTCTTC.

This clone came up a few times. The chain joins TRBV5-1 to TRBJ1-1, with D unclear. The CDR3 is 14 amino acids. Germline V gene sequence: CDR1 SGHRS, CDR2 YFSETQ. Trimming left V 0 bases short and J 9 bases short, with 15 bases between. Here the CDR3 reads CASSLALSGEKAFF. CDR3 DNA: TGCGCCAGCAGCTTGGCCCTATCGGGTGAAAAAGCTTTCTTT. Full variable domain (missing parts from reference TRBV5-1 and TRBJ1-1): KAGVTQTPRYLIKTRGQQVTLSCSPISGHRSVSWYQQTPGQGLQFLFEYFSETQRNKGNFPGRFSGRQFSNSRSEMNVSTLELGDSALYLCASSLALSGEKAFFGQGTRLTVV.